A single sample gave rise to the 28 T cell receptor beta chains below, sequenced in a study of CXCR3-negative and CXCR3-positive naive CD8 T cells. Notes on the study in general: Comparison of naive cells showed more hydrophobic TRB CDR3s in CXCR3-positive than in CXCR3-negative naive cells.

Antigen specificity for these receptors is unknown. UMI-tagged TRB cDNA libraries were built via 5' RACE. After re-calling the 5' RACE reads, TCRdb lists one entry per CDR3 protein, DNA absent. This sample carries some 120,000 distinct CDR3 sequences, with under 0.75% going to the ten biggest clones. Source material: naive CXCR3+ CD8+ T cells from blood. Noted subset: CD45RO-CCR7+CD27+CD95- naive CD8+ T cells expressing CXCR3 (TNR3+). The origin of the receptors is a human donor in good health. Some clones in this sample may be carry-over from other donors' samples.

V gene TRBV10-1 combines with J gene TRBJ1-2. CDR3 size: 16 residues. CDR1 WNHNN and CDR2 SYGVQD come from the germline V gene (reference sequence). The CDR3 loop is CASSEGPGSSNYGYTF.

This rearrangement joins TRBV12-5 to TRBJ1-2. Per germline, CDR1 LGHNT and CDR2 FRNRAP. The CDR3 contains 12 residues. CDR3 loop: CASGLIGRGYTF.

V and J are TRBV11-3 and TRBJ1-1. Germline V gene lookup returns CDR1 SGHNT and CDR2 YENEEA. CDR3 length: 16 amino acids. The CDR3 is CASSSRETGALLEAFF.

The chain recombines TRBV28 with TRBJ2-7; TCRdb calls TRBD1, which cannot be checked without DNA. CDR1 MDHEN and CDR2 SYDVKM come from the germline V gene. This CDR3 comprises 20 residues. This CDR3 is CASSTPRVGFSRGGSYEQYF.

This sequence joins TRBV7-8 and TRBJ2-2. The CDR3 sequence is 13 residues long. Germline V gives CDR1 SGHVS, CDR2 FQNEAQ. CDR3 in amino acids: CASSQANTGELFF.

This sequence joins TRBV12-3 or TRBV12-4 and TRBJ1-4; TCRdb reports TRBD1, a call that lacks DNA to check it against. This CDR3 is 16 amino acids long. The CDR3 here is CASSEGSSTTNEKLFF.

J is TRBJ1-3 and V is TRBV29-1; TCRdb returns TRBD1, unconfirmable since there is no DNA. Germline CDR1 SQVTM, CDR2 ANQGSEA. This CDR3 has 13 residues. CDR3 protein: CSAGPNSGNTIYF. The complete variable domain, with remaining parts taken from reference TRBV29-1 and TRBJ1-3, reads SAVISQKPSRDICQRGTSLTIQCQVDSQVTMMFWYRQQPGQSLTLIATANQGSEATYESGFVIDKFPISRPNLTFSTLTVSNMSPEDSSIYLCSAGPNSGNTIYFGEGSWLTVV.

This chain uses TRBV7-9 with TRBJ2-7. Germline-derived CDR1 and CDR2 are SEHNR and FQNEAQ (reference sequence). CDR3 length: 12 amino acids. CDR3 sequence reads: CASSSLTYEQYF.

The chain carries TRBV5-1 and TRBJ2-5; TCRdb picks TRBD1, but there is no DNA to check that call. This CDR3 region has 16 residues. Per germline, CDR1 SGHRS and CDR2 YFSETQ. CDR3 amino acids: CASSSSRALYQETQYF.

This chain uses TRBV7-2 with TRBJ2-3; with no DNA, the TCRdb D assignment of TRBD1 cannot be verified. The CDR3 has 14 residues. Germline V gene sequence: CDR1 SGHTA, CDR2 FQGNSA. The CDR3 is CASSRNVGAGWQYF.

The chain recombines TRBV7-2 with TRBJ1-6. Germline assignment: CDR1 SGHTA and CDR2 FQGNSA. The CDR3 totals 15 residues. This CDR3 is CASIVQDLHNSPLHF.

V usage is TRBV10-3 and J usage is TRBJ2-2; TCRdb lists TRBD1, though no DNA is available to test this call. This CDR3 is 15 amino acids long. The germline CDR1 and CDR2 sequences are ENHRY and SYGVKD. CDR3 loop: CAISPGQGVTGELFF.

The genes are TRBV3-1 and TRBJ2-5; TCRdb's D call, TRBD1, is unchecked because there is no DNA. This CDR3 has 14 residues. Germline V gene sequence: CDR1 LGHDT, CDR2 YNNKEL (reference sequence). This chain's CDR3 is CASSQDTPGETQYF.

The chain recombines TRBV18 with TRBJ2-1; TCRdb selects TRBD1, and the lack of DNA leaves this call unchecked. Germline values: CDR1 KGHSH, CDR2 LQKENI. CDR3 length equals 17 residues. The CDR3 sequence is CASSPRPDGSSYNEQFF.

The J gene is TRBJ2-3, the V gene TRBV30; with no DNA, the TCRdb D assignment of TRBD2 cannot be verified. This CDR3 comprises 12 residues. Per the germline V gene, CDR1 is GTSNPN and CDR2 is SVGIG (reference sequence). CDR3 loop: CAWSVRTSSGYF.

The chain recombines TRBV6-5 with TRBJ2-2; with no DNA, the TCRdb D assignment of TRBD2 cannot be verified. The CDR3 spans 17 residues. Germline V CDR1 and CDR2: MNHEY, SVGAGI. This CDR3 reads CASSYESRGTNTGELFF.

The V call is TRBV28, the J call TRBJ2-7; there is no DNA to check the TCRdb D call of TRBD1. This CDR3 is 17 amino acids long. Germline CDR1 is MDHEN and CDR2 is SYDVKM. CDR3 loop: CASSMTGFGRFSYEQYF.

This rearrangement joins TRBV20-1 to TRBJ2-1; TCRdb selects TRBD2, and the lack of DNA leaves this call unchecked. Germline V gene sequence: CDR1 DFQATT, CDR2 SNEGSKA (reference sequence). The CDR3 runs 15 residues. The CDR3 spells CSALTSGSRGNEQFF.

The J gene is TRBJ2-7, the V gene TRBV3-1; TCRdb names TRBD2, which stays unverified in the absence of DNA. This CDR3 comprises 14 residues. Germline V gene lookup returns CDR1 LGHDT and CDR2 YNNKEL (reference sequence). CDR3: CASSQISGKREQYF.

This chain connects TRBV4-1 to TRBJ2-7; the D call of TRBD1 rests on TCRdb alone, since no DNA is present to check it. Germline V gives CDR1 MGHRA, CDR2 YSYEKL. CDR3 size: 14 residues. The CDR3 is CASSRTGTGNEQYF.

The chain has TRBV5-1 and TRBJ2-3; the TCRdb call, TRBD2, lacks DNA for checking. Per germline, CDR1 SGHRS and CDR2 YFSETQ. The CDR3 has 15 amino acids. CDR3 residues: CASSLVSGPTDTQYF.

This chain links TRBV6-2 or TRBV6-3 with TRBJ1-1. Germline V CDR1 and CDR2: MNHEY, SVGEGT. This CDR3 has 11 residues. The CDR3 loop reads CASSSRIKAFF.

The chain uses TRBV14 and TRBJ2-3; TCRdb's D gene call, TRBD1, goes unchecked for lack of DNA. The CDR3 is 14 residues long. Germline V gives CDR1 SGHDN, CDR2 FVKESK. This chain's CDR3 is CASSQGEGGDTQYF.

The rearrangement uses TRBV9 and TRBJ2-5; TCRdb calls TRBD2, which cannot be checked without DNA. This CDR3 has 17 residues. Germline V gene lookup returns CDR1 SGDLS and CDR2 YYNGEE. The CDR3 protein is CASSVDASGRQAETQYF.

The V gene is TRBV29-1, the J gene TRBJ2-6; TCRdb selects TRBD1, and the lack of DNA leaves this call unchecked. The CDR3 sequence is 16 residues long. Germline lookup yields CDR1 SQVTM and CDR2 ANQGSEA. CDR3 residues: CSVEEQGLAGANVLTF.

The chain combines TRBV7-9 with TRBJ2-2. Germline V lookup: CDR1 SEHNR, CDR2 FQNEAQ (reference sequence). There are 14 residues in the CDR3. CDR3 protein: CASSFVQNTGELFF.

The chain joins TRBV6-2 or TRBV6-3 to TRBJ2-7; there is no DNA to check the TCRdb D call of TRBD1. This CDR3 is built from 16 residues. The V gene's germline CDR1 is MNHEY and CDR2 SVGEGT. This CDR3 reads CASSYSTGVIIMEQYF.

The V call is TRBV7-9, the J call TRBJ1-4; the D call from TCRdb, TRBD1, cannot be confirmed without DNA. There are 15 residues in the CDR3. The germline V gene has CDR1 SEHNR and CDR2 FQNEAQ (reference sequence). CDR3 amino acids: CASSGPGTGVEKLFF.